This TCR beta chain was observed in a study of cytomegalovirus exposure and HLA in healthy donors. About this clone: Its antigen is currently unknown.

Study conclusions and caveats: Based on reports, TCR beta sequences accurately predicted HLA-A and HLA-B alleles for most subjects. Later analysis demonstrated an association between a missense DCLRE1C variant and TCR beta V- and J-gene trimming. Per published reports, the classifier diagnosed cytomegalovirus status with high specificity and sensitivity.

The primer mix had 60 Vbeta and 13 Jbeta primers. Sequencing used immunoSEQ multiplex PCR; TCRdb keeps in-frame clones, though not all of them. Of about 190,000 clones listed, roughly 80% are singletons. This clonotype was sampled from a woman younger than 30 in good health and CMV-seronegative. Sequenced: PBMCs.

For the CDR3, the DNA is TGCGCCAGCAGCGTGACAGGGACAGATACGCAGTATTTT. It specifies CASSVTGTDTQYF. The V call is TRBV5-1, the J call TRBJ2-3; TRBD1 aligns across 7 bases. V lost 4 bases and J lost 3; bases outside the gene matches: 2. This CDR3 is built from 13 residues. The V gene's germline CDR1 is SGHRS and CDR2 YFSETQ.